The entry below gives a single T cell receptor (beta chain) sequence along with its context. Its antigen is still unknown. Extracted from the samples, RNA was reverse transcribed into cDNA to serve as the sequencing template. Measured with immunoSEQ multiplex PCR; TCRdb has only the in-frame clones, and not every one. The table lists about 150,000 clones, more than 45% of them singletons. Peripheral blood and lesional scalp punch biopsies came from alopecia areata patients. The entry originates in a study of CD8+ T cells in alopecia areata. Study-level findings and limits: Patients showed less clear TCR sequence sharing than mice, possibly partly because of HLA diversity.

This receptor was taken from a human donor with alopecia areata. The sequenced sample consisted of CD4+ T cells sorted from blood.

CDR3 in DNA: TGTGCCAGCAGGGGGCGGGGGGGCGTAAGATATGGCTACACCTTC. This codes for CASRGRGGVRYGYTF. This chain joins TRBV6-5 and TRBJ1-2; the D gene is possibly TRBD1 (6 bases). V gave up 6 bases and J gave up 5 bases, with 19 bases separating them. This CDR3 is 15 amino acids long. Germline V gene sequence: CDR1 MNHEY, CDR2 SVGAGI.